The 15 T cell receptor beta chains below all came from one sample that was sequenced in a study of beta chain features in type 1 diabetes. Study-wide results and limits: In every one of the four CD4+ subsets, TCRB CDR3s were moderately but significantly shorter in Type 1 diabetes patients.

The entirety of the isolated RNA underwent reverse transcription, so expressed TCRB transcripts were sequenced. Only in-frame clones appear in the TCRdb table, and some are missing; sequencing was by immunoSEQ multiplex PCR. This table holds a few hundred thousand clones, 24% found once. Their cognate antigens are unknown. Sequencing input: naive CD4+ T cells from blood. These receptors came from a woman in her 30s with type 1 diabetes.

This clone was seen only once. The J gene is TRBJ2-7, the V gene TRBV5-1; 9 bases match TRBD2. CDR1 SGHRS and CDR2 YFSETQ come from the germline V gene. With V trimmed by 0 bases and J by 4 bases, 5 bases remained unmatched. The CDR3 sequence is 15 residues long. The CDR3 bases are TGCGCCAGCAGCTTGGTAGCGGGAGATAGGTACGAGCAGTACTTC. This translates into CASSLVAGDRYEQYF.

This clone was seen only a few times. V is TRBV7-9 and J is TRBJ1-2; D perhaps matches TRBD1 (5 bases). Germline CDR1 reads SEHNR; CDR2 reads FQNEAQ (reference sequence). V lost 5 bases and J 7 bases, leaving 11 bases between the germline ends. CDR3 length: 12 amino acids. CDR3 protein: CASSPRDSGYTF. The CDR3 bases are TGTGCCAGCAGCCCCCGGGACTCTGGCTACACCTTC.

This clone was counted between two and nine times. This chain uses TRBV7-2 with TRBJ1-1; TRBD1 is a possible D gene (6 bases). The CDR3 consists of 14 residues. Germline V lookup: CDR1 SGHTA, CDR2 FQGNSA. Trimming cost V 5 bases and J 3 bases, with 13 bases left between them. The CDR3 loop reads CASSQQSGDTEAFF. The CDR3 DNA reads TGTGCCAGCAGCCAGCAGTCAGGGGACACTGAAGCTTTCTTT.

This clone was seen a few times. CDR3 sequence reads: CATSRLSGTGLVDTQYF. CDR3 DNA sequence: TGTGCCACCAGCAGATTGTCCGGGACAGGTTTGGTAGATACGCAGTATTTT. V is TRBV15 and J is TRBJ2-3, with TRBD1 identical over 8 bases. Germline CDR1 and CDR2: LNHNV and YYDKDF (reference sequence). The CDR3 length is 17 residues. V trimming: 2 bases; J trimming: 5 bases; junction bases outside the gene matches: 12.

This clone occurred a few times. This rearrangement joins TRBV7-9 to TRBJ2-6; D is unresolved. The V end was cut by 2 bases, the J end by 2 bases, with 7 bases between. This CDR3 region has 15 residues. Germline V gene data show CDR1 as SEHNR and CDR2 as FQNEAQ (reference sequence). The DNA for the CDR3 is TGTGCCAGCAGCTTATTCTCAGCTGGGGCCAACGTCCTGACTTTC. Amino acid sequence: CASSLFSAGANVLTF.

This clone was observed a few times. The chain employs TRBV28 and TRBJ2-7; TRBD1 aligns across 9 bases. The germline V gene has CDR1 MDHEN and CDR2 SYDVKM. The CDR3 runs 14 residues. With V trimmed by 1 base and J by 4 bases, 2 bases remained unmatched. The DNA for the CDR3 is TGTGCCAGCAGTTTATCGGGACAGGGTTACGAGCAGTACTTC. As protein: CASSLSGQGYEQYF.

This sequence joins TRBV5-1 and TRBJ1-1; D is perhaps TRBD1 (5 bases). The CDR3 is 16 residues long. V was cut by 4 bases and J by 5 bases, with 21 bases left in between. CDR1 is SGHRS, CDR2 YFSETQ, per germline. The CDR3 sequence: CASSKTAASGETEAFF. DNA for the CDR3: TGCGCCAGCAGCAAGACAGCGGCCTCGGGGGAGACTGAAGCTTTCTTT.

J is TRBJ2-2 and V is TRBV28, with TRBD1 as a possible D gene (6 bases). V lost 8 bases to trimming and J lost 5 bases, with 15 bases between them. The CDR3 contains 14 residues. Germline V gene sequence: CDR1 MDHEN, CDR2 SYDVKM. The CDR3 loop is CASEGVERTGELFF. CDR3 nucleotides: TGTGCCAGCGAGGGGGTAGAGAGAACCGGGGAGCTGTTTTTT.

The chain uses TRBV9 and TRBJ2-1; 13 bases agree with TRBD2. The V gene end was trimmed by 4 bases and the J gene end by 5 bases; junction bases not matched to a gene: 6. CDR3 size: 16 residues. Germline loops: CDR1 SGDLS, CDR2 YYNGEE. CDR3 sequence reads: CASSIAGTSGNNEQFF. The CDR3 bases are TGTGCCAGCAGCATCGCCGGGACTAGCGGGAACAATGAGCAGTTCTTC.

This clone was found a few times. This chain's CDR3 is CASSRAGQGHTGELFF. CDR3 nucleotides: TGCGCCAGCAGCCGAGCGGGACAGGGCCACACCGGGGAGCTGTTTTTT. This sequence joins TRBV4-1 and TRBJ2-2; TRBD1 matches 9 bases. CDR1 MGHRA and CDR2 YSYEKL come from the germline V gene. Unmatched junction bases numbered 6, after V lost 4 bases and J lost 3 bases. The CDR3 consists of 16 residues.

The chain recombines TRBV7-3 with TRBJ2-5, with D tentatively TRBD2 (6 bases). The germline CDR1 and CDR2 sequences are SGHTA and FQGTGA. The CDR3 is made up of 14 amino acids. The V end lost 8 bases, the J end lost 5 bases, and 18 bases lay between the germline ends. For the CDR3, the DNA is TGTGCCAGCTCATTGGGCATACGGGGGGAGACCCAGTACTTC. Translated, it gives CASSLGIRGETQYF. The full variable domain, with the rest looked up from reference TRBV7-3 and TRBJ2-5, is GAGVSQTPSNKVTEKGKYVELRCDPISGHTALYWYRQSLGQGPEFLIYFQGTGAADDSGLPNDRFFAVRPEGSVSTLKIQRTERGDSAVYLCASSLGIRGETQYFGPGTRLLVL.

V is TRBV11-2 and J is TRBJ2-7, with 13 bases lining up with TRBD2. V shed 5 bases and J 4 bases; nucleotides not matched to a gene: 8. CDR3 length: 16 amino acids. Germline V gene data show CDR1 as SGHAT and CDR2 as FQNNGV. CDR3: CASSPHGTSGKYEQYF. The DNA for the CDR3 is TGTGCCAGCAGCCCGCATGGGACTAGCGGGAAGTACGAGCAGTACTTC.

This clone was found a few times. The J gene is TRBJ1-2, the V gene TRBV7-9, with D hard to call. The CDR3 length is 13 residues. The V gene lost 2 bases and the J gene lost 8 bases, with 12 bases spanning the gap. Germline V lookup: CDR1 SEHNR, CDR2 FQNEAQ (reference sequence). The CDR3 DNA follows: TGTGCCAGCAGCTTAAGCCAGGTCCAAGGCTACACCTTC. Translated, it gives CASSLSQVQGYTF.

CDR3 amino acids: CAWSVTAGANTEAFF. CDR3 in DNA: TGTGCCTGGAGTGTTACGGCAGGGGCGAACACTGAAGCTTTCTTT. The chain uses TRBV30 and TRBJ1-1; possible D gene TRBD1, 6 bases. This CDR3 comprises 15 residues. V lost 0 bases to trimming and J lost 1 base, with 12 bases between them. CDR1 is GTSNPN and CDR2 is SVGIG in the germline V gene (reference sequence).

The table lists this clone with a few counts. The V gene is TRBV2, the J gene TRBJ1-2, with D perhaps TRBD1 (5 bases). Trimming removed 4 bases from V and 6 bases from J, with 15 bases in between. The CDR3 totals 14 residues. The germline V gene has CDR1 SNHLY and CDR2 FYNNEI. CDR3 nucleotide sequence: TGTGCCAGCAGTGTCTTTCGTGGGGCAGATGGCTACACCTTC. Residues: CASSVFRGADGYTF.